These 24 T cell receptor beta chains were all obtained from the same sample, sequenced in a study of HIV-infected patients and healthy controls. No cell fractionation was done, so the repertoire covers all unsorted peripheral blood T cells. About 550 ng RNA was reverse transcribed with alpha and beta constant-region primers. Separate chain-specific third strand synthesis with multiplexing indices produced the alpha and beta libraries. TCRdb ran MiXCR on the 5' RACE reads and lists one entry per CDR3 protein. Among some 13,000 distinct CDR3 sequences listed, roughly a tenth were seen once. Material: blood. These receptors were collected from an adult in good health.

At least ten counts were recorded for this clonotype. V usage is TRBV18 and J usage is TRBJ2-7; perhaps TRBD2 as D (5 bases). Germline CDR1 and CDR2: KGHSH and LQKENI. Trimming removed 2 bases from V and 8 bases from J, with 16 bases in between. The CDR3 covers 14 residues. The CDR3, as DNA: TGTGCCAGCTCACCAACAGAAACGGGAAAGAAGCAGTACTTC. Translated, it gives CASSPTETGKKQYF.

The J gene is TRBJ1-5, the V gene TRBV6-5; D ambiguous. CDR3 length: 13 residues. Trimming took 6 bases from V and 3 from J, leaving 9 bases between them. Germline-derived CDR1 and CDR2 are MNHEY and SVGAGI. As DNA, the CDR3 is TGTGCCAGCAGCCCTCGTTCCAATCAGCCCCAGCATTTT. Amino acids: CASSPRSNQPQHF.

This clonotype is medium-sized by share. The chain links TRBV11-3 to TRBJ2-3, with a weak D call TRBD2 (6 bases). The CDR3 is 15 amino acids. Trimming stripped 2 bases from V and 1 base from J, with 10 bases between. Germline CDR1 and CDR2: SGHNT and YENEEA. In DNA form, the CDR3 reads TGTGCCAGCAGCTTATTACTAGCCGGCACAGATACGCAGTATTTT. It codes for CASSLLLAGTDTQYF.

This rearrangement joins TRBV27 to TRBJ2-5; D gene uncertain. CDR3 size: 10 residues. The germline V and J ends were trimmed by 7 bases and 5 bases, with 5 bases remaining between them. CDR1 is MNHEY, CDR2 SMNVEV, per germline (reference sequence). The CDR3 reads CASIPETQYF. In DNA form, the CDR3 reads TGTGCCAGCATCCCGGAGACCCAGTACTTC.

This clonotype has at least ten counts. This chain connects TRBV19 to TRBJ2-3; D perhaps matches TRBD1 (5 bases). The germline gives CDR1 LNHDA, CDR2 SQIVND (reference sequence). V lost 3 bases to trimming and J lost 4 bases, with 17 bases between them. The CDR3 contains 16 residues. This CDR3 is CASSMNSGPRADTQYF. CDR3 in DNA: TGTGCCAGTAGTATGAATAGTGGACCCAGGGCAGATACGCAGTATTTT.

This clonotype is medium-sized in the sample. The chain couples TRBV7-3 to TRBJ1-1; D is ambiguous. CDR1 SGHTA and CDR2 FQGTGA come from the germline V gene. Trimming cost V 5 bases and J 3 bases, with 10 bases left between them. The CDR3 spans 13 residues. The DNA for the CDR3 is TGTGCCAGCAGCCATACTACAGACACTGAAGCTTTCTTT. Translated, it gives CASSHTTDTEAFF.

This clonotype was seen at least ten times. The CDR3, as DNA: TGTGCCAGCAGCAATCAACACCCTATGAACACTGAAGCTTTCTTT. Its protein is CASSNQHPMNTEAFF. The V call is TRBV11-2, the J call TRBJ1-1, with no clear D. Trimming took 5 bases from V and 0 from J, leaving 13 bases between them. This CDR3 is built from 15 residues. CDR1 SGHAT and CDR2 FQNNGV come from the germline V gene.

This clonotype is classed as medium-sized. The V call is TRBV30, the J call TRBJ2-7; 8 nucleotides line up with TRBD1. Germline V gene lookup returns CDR1 GTSNPN and CDR2 SVGIG (reference sequence). The CDR3 is 16 residues long. V lost 1 base and J lost 0; bases outside the gene matches: 8. This CDR3 is CAWSAIPGQASYEQYF. In nucleotides, the CDR3 is TGTGCCTGGAGTGCCATCCCGGGACAGGCCTCCTACGAGCAGTACTTC.

This clonotype has at least ten counts. The gene calls are TRBV6-2 or TRBV6-3 and TRBJ2-1, with D perhaps TRBD2 (6 bases). V was shortened by 2 bases and J by 0 bases, with 23 bases between the two germline ends. Germline V gene data show CDR1 as MNHEY and CDR2 as SVGEGT. The CDR3 has 20 residues. The CDR3: CASSYAARGVAETSYNEQFF. Here the CDR3 DNA reads TGTGCCAGCAGTTACGCCGCCCGTGGGGTAGCGGAAACCTCCTACAATGAGCAGTTCTTC.

By proportion, this clonotype is medium-sized. The J gene is TRBJ2-1, the V gene TRBV7-3; 14 bases are a match to TRBD2. This CDR3 is 20 amino acids long. V shed 1 base and J 8 bases; nucleotides not matched to a gene: 16. CDR1 is SGHTA, CDR2 FQGTGA, per germline. CDR3 DNA: TGTGCCAGCAGCTTAAGAGCGCGACTAGCGGGAGGGCAGAATCGCGATGAGCAGTTCTTC. Translated, it gives CASSLRARLAGGQNRDEQFF.

This clonotype is medium-sized within its sample. The gene calls are TRBV15 and TRBJ2-3; 7 nucleotides align to TRBD1. The J segment lost 4 bases and the V segment lost 3 bases, leaving 7 bases of the junction unmatched. The germline gives CDR1 LNHNV, CDR2 YYDKDF (reference sequence). The CDR3 covers 15 residues. The CDR3 DNA is TGTGCCACCAGCAGGAGCAGAGGGGGCGCAGATACGCAGTATTTT. This sequence encodes CATSRSRGGADTQYF.

Sample share makes this clonotype medium-sized. The chain combines TRBV19 with TRBJ2-3; TRBD2 aligns across 7 bases. This CDR3 spans 16 amino acids. The germline CDR1 and CDR2 sequences are LNHDA and SQIVND (reference sequence). J lost 2 bases, V lost 2 bases, and 7 bases had no gene match. Here the CDR3 DNA reads TGTGCCAGTAGTATATTATCCGGGACTACCACAGATACGCAGTATTTT. Translating it yields CASSILSGTTTDTQYF.

By its share, this clonotype is medium-sized. The rearrangement joins TRBV4-3 to TRBJ2-1, with TRBD2 identical over 8 bases. J gave up 6 bases and V 1 base, and 5 bases lay outside the gene matches. The CDR3 extends over 15 amino acids. Germline CDR1 LGHNA, CDR2 YSLEER. CDR3 protein: CASSQVGGAFNEQFF. CDR3 nucleotides: TGCGCCAGCAGCCAAGTCGGGGGGGCCTTCAATGAGCAGTTCTTC.

In this sample, this clonotype turned up many times. The chain joins TRBV11-2 to TRBJ2-3; the D is unclear. The germline V gene has CDR1 SGHAT and CDR2 FQNNGV. The CDR3 contains 14 residues. V lost 2 bases and J lost 7, with 13 bases in between. CDR3 coding DNA: TGTGCCAGCAGCTTAAATTCTAGGGTGTATACGCAGTATTTT. This translates into CASSLNSRVYTQYF.

At least ten counts were recorded for this clonotype. This chain uses TRBV24-1 with TRBJ2-4; perhaps TRBD2 as D (6 bases). The CDR3 consists of 17 residues. The germline V gene encodes CDR1 KGHDR and CDR2 SFDVKD. V was shortened by 7 bases and J by 0 bases, with 18 bases between the two germline ends. The CDR3 bases are TGTGCCACCAGGTTCCCGGAGGGGATACTAGCCAAAAACATTCAGTACTTC. This sequence encodes CATRFPEGILAKNIQYF.

By sample share, this clonotype is medium-sized. The chain couples TRBV4-2 to TRBJ1-4, with unresolved D. The CDR3 runs 15 residues. V was pared by 6 bases and J by 2 bases, with 13 bases between. From germline, CDR1 is LGHNA and CDR2 YNFKEQ. CDR3 sequence (DNA): TGTGCCAGCAGACCCAATCCGGAGACTAATGAAAAACTGTTTTTT. Encoded protein: CASRPNPETNEKLFF.

This clonotype came up a few times. The chain is built from TRBV5-4 and TRBJ2-7; D is tentatively TRBD1 or TRBD2 (6 bases each). This CDR3 is 14 amino acids long. Germline V gene lookup returns CDR1 SGHNT and CDR2 YYREEE (reference sequence). V lost 3 bases and J lost 7, with 17 bases in between. The CDR3 region is CASSSSGAPGEQYF. CDR3 nucleotide sequence: TGTGCCAGCAGCTCATCGGGGGCCCCGGGAGAGCAGTACTTC.

This clonotype was seen ten or more times. This rearrangement joins TRBV29-1 to TRBJ1-4; no firm D call. V was clipped by 7 bases and J by 0 bases, with 12 bases between them. Germline CDR1 and CDR2: SQVTM and ANQGSEA. This CDR3 has 14 amino acids. In DNA, the CDR3 is TGCAGCGCTTGGGTACCTGCAACTAATGAAAAACTGTTTTTT. It translates to CSAWVPATNEKLFF.

The chain couples TRBV7-7 to TRBJ2-1; 8 bases fit TRBD2. The CDR3 consists of 16 residues. CDR1 is SSHAT and CDR2 is FNYEAQ in the germline V gene (reference sequence). The V and J ends lost 5 bases and 4 bases, in that order; junction bases with no gene match: 10. Here the CDR3 DNA reads TGTGCCAGCAGCCCTCGTGGTGGCGGGGGGTACAATGAGCAGTTCTTC. Its protein is CASSPRGGGGYNEQFF.

This clonotype is classed as medium-sized. This chain connects TRBV15 to TRBJ2-3; no clear D gene. Germline V gene data show CDR1 as LNHNV and CDR2 as YYDKDF (reference sequence). V lost 0 bases, J lost 0 bases, and 10 bases lay in between. The CDR3 length is 16 residues. The CDR3 here is CATSRDTVSSTDTQYF. CDR3 DNA: TGTGCCACCAGCAGAGATACAGTCTCTAGCACAGATACGCAGTATTTT. Full variable domain (outside the CDR3, taken from reference TRBV15 and TRBJ2-3): DAMVIQNPRYQVTQFGKPVTLSCSQTLNHNVMYWYQQKSSQAPKLLFHYYDKDFNNEADTPDNFQSRRPNTSFCFLDIRSPGLGDTAMYLCATSRDTVSSTDTQYFGPGTRLTVL.

Within the sample, this clonotype is medium-sized (0.01 to 0.1%). The chain employs TRBV7-3 and TRBJ2-5, with 8 bases matching TRBD2. V lost 1 base, J lost 2 bases, and 0 bases stayed unmatched. The CDR3 contains 14 residues. Germline V lookup: CDR1 SGHTA, CDR2 FQGTGA. CDR3: CASSLSGGQETQYF. The CDR3 region has the DNA TGTGCCAGCAGCTTAAGCGGGGGGCAAGAGACCCAGTACTTC.

This clonotype rates as medium-sized. V usage is TRBV13 and J usage is TRBJ2-3; TRBD2 matches at 7 bases. The CDR3 is 16 amino acids. From germline, CDR1 is PRHDT and CDR2 FYEKMQ (reference sequence). With 7 bases clipped from V and 4 bases from J, the junction kept 14 bases outside the gene matches. This CDR3 reads CASINRDSGGPDTQYF. The DNA for the CDR3 is TGTGCCAGCATCAATCGCGATTCGGGGGGACCAGATACGCAGTATTTT.

This clonotype appeared many times. This sequence joins TRBV25-1 and TRBJ1-2, with D unclear. Germline V lookup: CDR1 MGHDK, CDR2 SYGVNS. CDR3 size: 13 residues. V shed 0 bases and J shed 5 bases, with 7 bases lying between them. Here the CDR3 DNA reads TGTGCCAGCAGTGAATATACGGGGTATGGCTACACCTTC. Translating it yields CASSEYTGYGYTF.

This clonotype was counted ten times or more. The V gene is TRBV20-1, the J gene TRBJ1-4; 10 nucleotides line up with TRBD1. After removal of 6 bases from V and 3 bases from J, the junction contained 4 bases not matched to a gene. The CDR3 totals 14 residues. Germline V gives CDR1 DFQATT, CDR2 SNEGSKA (reference sequence). The CDR3 protein is CSARQGASNEKLFF. CDR3 nucleotides: TGCAGTGCCAGACAGGGGGCGTCTAATGAAAAACTGTTTTTT.